These T cell receptor beta chains were read from a single sample in a study of cytomegalovirus exposure and HLA in healthy donors. Method: immunoSEQ multiplex PCR; TCRdb's copy keeps in-frame clones and lacks some. The repertoire includes 100,000 or so clones, approximately 80% of them detected once, and approximately 1.2% sits in the top ten. The sample comprised PBMCs. The receptors stem from a woman between 18 and 29 years old in good health and CMV-seronegative. CDR3s include the opening cysteine and the closing phenylalanine or tryptophan. The order of the fields is CDR3 length, clone size, V gene, D gene, J gene, CDR3 protein, CDR3 DNA. D genes are given only for firm matches. Some rows have no size entry. The others give once, few or many, or a class for an expanded clone.

cdr3_length: 13
clone_size: -
v_call: TRBV30
d_call: TRBD1
j_call: TRBJ1-2
cdr3_aa: CAWSEGTVYGYTF
cdr3_nt: TGTGCCTGGAGTGAGGGGACAGTCTATGGCTACACCTTC

cdr3_length: 11
clone_size: few
v_call: TRBV7-9
d_call: -
j_call: TRBJ1-4
cdr3_aa: CASSLSGVLFF
cdr3_nt: TGTGCCAGCAGCTTATCCGGGGTACTGTTTTTT

cdr3_length: 15
clone_size: few
v_call: TRBV4-3
d_call: -
j_call: TRBJ2-7
cdr3_aa: CASSQDPGKAYEQYF
cdr3_nt: TGCGCCAGCAGCCAAGATCCGGGAAAGGCCTACGAGCAGTACTTC

cdr3_length: 15
clone_size: -
v_call: TRBV7-9
d_call: TRBD1
j_call: TRBJ1-1
cdr3_aa: CASSSSTGLDTEAFF
cdr3_nt: TGTGCCAGCAGCTCCTCGACAGGGTTGGACACTGAAGCTTTCTTT

cdr3_length: 15
clone_size: few
v_call: TRBV9
d_call: -
j_call: TRBJ2-1
cdr3_aa: CASSVAPDSNNEQFF
cdr3_nt: TGTGCCAGCAGCGTAGCCCCGGACAGTAACAATGAGCAGTTCTTC

cdr3_length: 18
clone_size: -
v_call: TRBV9
d_call: TRBD2
j_call: TRBJ2-2
cdr3_aa: CASSVIAGGAANTGELFF
cdr3_nt: TGTGCCAGCAGCGTGATAGCGGGAGGGGCTGCGAACACCGGGGAGCTGTTTTTT

cdr3_length: 15
clone_size: -
v_call: TRBV25-1
d_call: TRBD1
j_call: TRBJ2-3
cdr3_aa: CASSETTGSTDTQYF
cdr3_nt: TGTGCCAGCAGTGAAACGACAGGGAGCACAGATACGCAGTATTTT

cdr3_length: 12
clone_size: -
v_call: TRBV30
d_call: -
j_call: TRBJ1-1
cdr3_aa: CPRGGGNTEAFF
cdr3_nt: TGTCCACGCGGGGGGGGGAACACTGAAGCTTTCTTT

cdr3_length: 12
clone_size: -
v_call: TRBV11-2
d_call: -
j_call: TRBJ2-1
cdr3_aa: CASSGLSPEQFF
cdr3_nt: TGTGCCAGCAGCGGTCTGAGCCCTGAGCAGTTCTTC

cdr3_length: 16
clone_size: -
v_call: TRBV27
d_call: -
j_call: TRBJ1-4
cdr3_aa: CASSLTMGLRGSKLFF
cdr3_nt: TGTGCCAGCAGTTTAACGATGGGCCTTCGGGGGTCAAAACTGTTTTTT

cdr3_length: 17
clone_size: -
v_call: TRBV5-1
d_call: -
j_call: TRBJ2-7
cdr3_aa: CASSILGGRQGDYEQYF
cdr3_nt: TGCGCCAGCAGCATCCTTGGGGGGAGACAGGGAGACTACGAGCAGTACTTC